What follows is one T cell receptor beta chain and its context. What it recognizes is unknown. The sample is drawn from a study of T cells in localized non-small cell lung cancer. Study observations and caveats: Higher T cell density in the blood was associated with longer overall survival, whereas higher adjacent-lung clonality associated with shorter survival. Median detection of top 100 tumor clones in adjacent lung was under 75 clones.

This table comes from immunoSEQ multiplex PCR, and its TCRdb copy is limited to in-frame clones, with some not included. The sample includes around 140,000 clones, 89% of them seen just once. The CDR3 totals 14 residues. Unmatched junction bases numbered 4, after V lost 4 bases and J lost 2 bases. Germline CDR1 GTSNPN, CDR2 SVGIG (reference sequence). Here the sequenced sample was peripheral blood, taken before any cancer treatment. The origin of this receptor is a female donor aged 60 or older with stage I lung adenocarcinoma. The chain joins TRBV30 to TRBJ2-1; 8 bases map to TRBD2. The DNA of the CDR3 is TGTGCCTGGACCCGCGGGGGGACCTACAATGAGCAGTTCTTC. It yields the protein CAWTRGGTYNEQFF.